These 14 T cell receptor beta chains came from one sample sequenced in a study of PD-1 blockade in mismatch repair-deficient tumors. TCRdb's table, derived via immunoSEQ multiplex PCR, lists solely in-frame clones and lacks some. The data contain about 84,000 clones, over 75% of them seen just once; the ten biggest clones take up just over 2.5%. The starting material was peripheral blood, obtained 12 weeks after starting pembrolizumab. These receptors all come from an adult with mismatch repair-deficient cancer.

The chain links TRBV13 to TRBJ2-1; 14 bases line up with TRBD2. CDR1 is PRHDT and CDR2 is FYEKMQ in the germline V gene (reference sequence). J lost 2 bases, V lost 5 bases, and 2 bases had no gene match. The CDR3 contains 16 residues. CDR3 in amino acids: CASSEGLAGAYNEQFF. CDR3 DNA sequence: TGTGCCAGCAGCGAGGGACTAGCGGGGGCCTACAATGAGCAGTTCTTC.

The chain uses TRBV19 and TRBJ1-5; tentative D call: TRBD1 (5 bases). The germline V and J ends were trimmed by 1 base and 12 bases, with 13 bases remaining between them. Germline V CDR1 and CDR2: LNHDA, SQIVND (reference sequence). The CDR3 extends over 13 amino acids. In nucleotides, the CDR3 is TGTGCCAGTAGTATAGGTGGGGGAGCGGTCCAGCATTTT. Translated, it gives CASSIGGGAVQHF.

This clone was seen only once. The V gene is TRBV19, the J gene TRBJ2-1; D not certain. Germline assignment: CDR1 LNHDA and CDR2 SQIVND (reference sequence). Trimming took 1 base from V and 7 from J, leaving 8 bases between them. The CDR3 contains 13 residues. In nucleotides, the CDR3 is TGTGCCAGTAGTATAGGATTAGGGAATGAGCAGTTCTTC. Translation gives CASSIGLGNEQFF.

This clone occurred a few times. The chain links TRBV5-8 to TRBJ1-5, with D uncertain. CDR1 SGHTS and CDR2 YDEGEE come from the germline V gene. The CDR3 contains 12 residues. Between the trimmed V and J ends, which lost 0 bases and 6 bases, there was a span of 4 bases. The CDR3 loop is CASSLGVQPQHF. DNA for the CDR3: TGTGCCAGCAGCTTGGGTGTTCAGCCCCAGCATTTT.

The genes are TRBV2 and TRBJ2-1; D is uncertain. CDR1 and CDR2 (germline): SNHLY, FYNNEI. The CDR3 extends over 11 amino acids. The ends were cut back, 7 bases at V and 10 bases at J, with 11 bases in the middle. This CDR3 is CASTTLGEQFF. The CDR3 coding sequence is TGTGCCAGCACCACTTTGGGGGAGCAGTTCTTC.

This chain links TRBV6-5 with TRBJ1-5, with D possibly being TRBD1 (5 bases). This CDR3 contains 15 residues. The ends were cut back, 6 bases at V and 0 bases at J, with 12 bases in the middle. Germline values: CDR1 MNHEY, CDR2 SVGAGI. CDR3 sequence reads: CASSPDSYSNQPQHF. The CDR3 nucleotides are TGTGCCAGCAGCCCCGACAGCTATAGCAATCAGCCCCAGCATTTT.

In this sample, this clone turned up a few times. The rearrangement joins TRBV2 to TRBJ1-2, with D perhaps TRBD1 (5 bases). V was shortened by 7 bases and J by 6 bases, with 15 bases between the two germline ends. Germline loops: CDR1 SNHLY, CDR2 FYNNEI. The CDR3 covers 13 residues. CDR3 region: CASKAEGLHGYTF. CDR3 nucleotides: TGTGCCAGCAAGGCGGAGGGGTTGCATGGCTACACCTTC.

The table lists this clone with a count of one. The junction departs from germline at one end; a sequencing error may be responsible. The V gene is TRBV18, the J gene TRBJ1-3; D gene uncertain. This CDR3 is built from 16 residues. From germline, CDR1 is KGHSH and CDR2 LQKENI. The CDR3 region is CASSTPTRVSGNTIYF. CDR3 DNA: TGTGCCAGCTCAACACCCACGAGGGTCTCTGGAAACACCATATATTTT.

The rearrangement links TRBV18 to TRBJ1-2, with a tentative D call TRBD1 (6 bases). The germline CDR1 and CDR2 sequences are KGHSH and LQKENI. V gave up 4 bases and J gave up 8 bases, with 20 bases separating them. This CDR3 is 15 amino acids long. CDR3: CASSQASGGLGGYTF. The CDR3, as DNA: TGTGCCAGCTCACAAGCCTCGGGGGGCCTCGGAGGCTACACCTTC. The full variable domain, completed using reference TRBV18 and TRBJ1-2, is NAGVMQNPRHLVRRRGQEARLRCSPMKGHSHVYWYRQLPEEGLKFMVYLQKENIIDESGMPKERFSAEFPKEGPSILRIQQVVRGDSAAYFCASSQASGGLGGYTFGSGTRLTVV.

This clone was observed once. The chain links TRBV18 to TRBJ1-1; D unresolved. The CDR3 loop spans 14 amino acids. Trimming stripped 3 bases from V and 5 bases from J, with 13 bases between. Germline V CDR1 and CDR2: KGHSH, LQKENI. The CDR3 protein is CASSPVVGYTEAFF. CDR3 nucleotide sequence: TGTGCCAGCTCACCGGTGGTTGGGTATACTGAAGCTTTCTTT.

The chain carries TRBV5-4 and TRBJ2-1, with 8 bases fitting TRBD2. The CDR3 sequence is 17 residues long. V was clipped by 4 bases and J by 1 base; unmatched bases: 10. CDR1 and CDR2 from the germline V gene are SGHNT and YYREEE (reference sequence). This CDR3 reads CASSRYYSGDSYNEQFF. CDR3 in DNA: TGTGCCAGCAGCAGGTATTATAGCGGGGATTCCTACAATGAGCAGTTCTTC.

CDR3 nucleotides: TGCAGCGTTGAAAGACTAGCGGGAGGGTTTCCTAACAATGAGCAGTTCTTC. Amino acid sequence: CSVERLAGGFPNNEQFF. The V and J genes are TRBV29-1 and TRBJ2-1, with TRBD2 matching 14 bases. V shed 2 bases, J shed 5 bases, and the junction held 8 bases outside the gene matches. CDR1 is SQVTM and CDR2 is ANQGSEA in the germline V gene. The CDR3 covers 17 residues.

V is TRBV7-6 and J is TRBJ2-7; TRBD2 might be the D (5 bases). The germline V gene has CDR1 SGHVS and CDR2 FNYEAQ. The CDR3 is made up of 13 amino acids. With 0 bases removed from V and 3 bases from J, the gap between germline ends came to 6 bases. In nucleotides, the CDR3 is TGTGCCAGCAGCTTAGCGGGAGTCTACGAGCAGTACTTC. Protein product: CASSLAGVYEQYF.

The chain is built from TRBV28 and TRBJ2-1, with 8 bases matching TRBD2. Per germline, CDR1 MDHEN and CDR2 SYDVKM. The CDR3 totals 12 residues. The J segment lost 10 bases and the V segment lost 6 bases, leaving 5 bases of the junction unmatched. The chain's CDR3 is CASRGPGGEQFF. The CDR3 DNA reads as TGTGCCAGCAGGGGCCCGGGGGGGGAGCAGTTCTTC.